These 32 T cell receptor beta chains originate from one sample sequenced in a study of siplizumab effects on memory and regulatory T cells. Sequenced by immunoSEQ multiplex PCR; TCRdb stores in-frame clones only, minus some. The sample carries approximately 100,000 clones, about 90% recorded once. The sequencing sample was made of non-Treg CD4+ T cells sorted from blood. Receptor source: a human donor in good health.

Comments on this clone: The junction and the germline gene differ at one end; a read error may be behind it. The chain recombines TRBV27 with TRBJ2-7; tentatively, D is TRBD1 (5 bases). The germline V gene encodes CDR1 MNHEY and CDR2 SMNVEV (reference sequence). The CDR3 contains 12 residues. The CDR3 DNA reads TGCCTGCCCAGGGCGCCGTACGGGGAGCAGTACTTC. Its translation is CLPRAPYGEQYF.

The chain carries TRBV30 and TRBJ2-5; either TRBD1 or TRBD2 may supply D (6 bases each). The CDR3 is 13 amino acids. Germline CDR1 reads GTSNPN; CDR2 reads SVGIG (reference sequence). V was shortened by 5 bases and J by 7 bases, with 17 bases between the two germline ends. CDR3 DNA sequence: TGTGCCTGGGGGCGGGACACCTTGTGGACCCAGTACTTC. Protein: CAWGRDTLWTQYF.

The V gene is TRBV9, the J gene TRBJ1-2; no firm D call. This CDR3 has 13 amino acids. V was pared by 4 bases and J by 1 base, with 8 bases between. The germline V gene encodes CDR1 SGDLS and CDR2 YYNGEE. CDR3 coding DNA: TGTGCCAGCAGCTCCAGCTTTAACTATGGCTACACCTTC. Translation gives CASSSSFNYGYTF.

This chain uses TRBV5-4 with TRBJ2-7; 9 bases are shared with TRBD1. V lost 4 bases, J lost 5 bases, and 7 bases stayed unmatched. The CDR3 runs 14 residues. Germline CDR1 is SGHNT and CDR2 is YYREEE (reference sequence). The CDR3 reads CASSPGQGRDEQYF. The CDR3 DNA reads as TGTGCCAGCAGCCCGGGACAGGGTAGAGACGAGCAGTACTTC.

This sequence joins TRBV5-8 and TRBJ1-1; TRBD1 matches 7 bases. There are 14 residues in the CDR3. The V and J ends lost 4 bases and 8 bases, in that order; junction bases with no gene match: 11. Per the germline V gene, CDR1 is SGHTS and CDR2 is YDEGEE. The CDR3 DNA reads TGTGCCAGCAGCCCGATCACGAAGGACAGGGAAGCTTTCTTT. It yields the protein CASSPITKDREAFF.

CDR3 region: CASSIDADRAGMNTEAFF. CDR3 nucleotide sequence: TGTGCCAGTAGTATAGACGCAGACAGGGCAGGGATGAACACTGAAGCTTTCTTT. The chain has TRBV19 and TRBJ1-1, with TRBD1 identical over 7 bases. The length of the CDR3 is 18 residues. Germline CDR1 is LNHDA and CDR2 is SQIVND (reference sequence). J lost 0 bases, V lost 0 bases, and 10 bases had no gene match.

The chain joins TRBV7-2 to TRBJ1-1, with 9 positions matching TRBD1. J was trimmed by 0 bases and V by 3 bases; bases with no gene match: 5. CDR1 and CDR2 from the germline V gene are SGHTA and FQGNSA. This CDR3 comprises 16 residues. The CDR3 sequence: CASSLGQGRLNTEAFF. DNA for the CDR3: TGTGCCAGCAGCTTGGGACAGGGCCGGTTGAACACTGAAGCTTTCTTT. Using reference TRBV7-2 and TRBJ1-1 for the parts outside the CDR3, the full variable domain is GAGVSQSPSNKVTEKGKDVELRCDPISGHTALYWYRQSLGQGLEFLIYFQGNSAPDKSGLPSDRFSAERTGGSVSTLTIQRTQQEDSAVYLCASSLGQGRLNTEAFFGQGTRLTVV.

This clone was observed a few times. This chain joins TRBV4-2 and TRBJ1-4, with 8 bases aligning to TRBD1. Germline V gives CDR1 LGHNA, CDR2 YNFKEQ. V shed 3 bases, J shed 8 bases, and the junction held 8 bases outside the gene matches. The CDR3 has 15 residues. The CDR3 region has the DNA TGTGCCAGCAGCCAGAGGGGACAGGTCAACGAAAAACTGTTTTTT. This encodes CASSQRGQVNEKLFF.

This clone was detected a few times. The chain carries TRBV19 and TRBJ1-3; 9 bases are a match to TRBD1. Per the germline V gene, CDR1 is LNHDA and CDR2 is SQIVND (reference sequence). Losses at the gene ends were 4 bases for V and 16 bases for J; bases not matched to a gene: 11. The CDR3 has 13 amino acids. This chain's CDR3 is CASSTTGGPTLYF. The CDR3 coding sequence is TGTGCCAGTAGTACCACAGGGGGCCCAACGTTGTATTTT.

The V call is TRBV10-2, the J call TRBJ1-5; D may be TRBD1 (6 bases). Trimming pared 4 bases from V and 1 base from J, leaving 23 bases between. CDR1 is WSHSY, CDR2 SAAADI, per germline. This CDR3 has 19 amino acids. The CDR3 here is CASSARRTDTSLSNQPQHF. CDR3 DNA sequence: TGCGCCAGCAGTGCCAGAAGGACAGATACCTCCCTGAGCAATCAGCCCCAGCATTTT.

The V and J genes are TRBV29-1 and TRBJ2-4; D not certain. V lost 8 bases and J 0 bases, leaving 17 bases between the germline ends. Germline CDR1 reads SQVTM; CDR2 reads ANQGSEA. The CDR3 is 15 residues long. The CDR3 DNA reads TGCAGCCCGCAAAGGACGGTGCTAGCCAAAAACATTCAGTACTTC. Protein: CSPQRTVLAKNIQYF.

CDR3: CASSLVRERGDTQYF. The CDR3 bases are TGTGCCAGCAGCTTAGTGCGGGAGCGAGGTGATACGCAGTATTTT. V gene TRBV5-4 combines with J gene TRBJ2-3, with 7 nucleotides matching TRBD2. This CDR3 has 15 amino acids. V trimming: 2 bases; J trimming: 6 bases; junction bases outside the gene matches: 9. The germline V gene has CDR1 SGHNT and CDR2 YYREEE (reference sequence).

This clone was detected once. The chain employs TRBV7-2 and TRBJ2-3; D is perhaps TRBD1 or TRBD2 (5 bases each). Germline CDR1 is SGHTA and CDR2 is FQGNSA. V was trimmed by 4 bases and J by 2 bases, leaving 7 bases between them. The length of the CDR3 is 13 residues. The CDR3 nucleotides read TGTGCCAGCAGCTGGGGGATCACAGATACGCAGTATTTT. It translates to CASSWGITDTQYF.

This clone has only a few counts. The chain carries TRBV2 and TRBJ1-1; unclear D gene. There are 13 residues in the CDR3. V lost 10 bases to trimming and J lost 1 base, with 13 bases between them. CDR1 and CDR2 from the germline V gene are SNHLY and FYNNEI. The CDR3 DNA is TGTGCCACCCTAATGGAGGCGAACACTGAAGCTTTCTTT. It codes for CATLMEANTEAFF.

CDR3 in amino acids: CASSVPGAEAFF. The DNA of the CDR3 is TGCGCCAGCAGCGTTCCAGGGGCTGAAGCTTTCTTT. The chain is built from TRBV5-1 and TRBJ1-1; D is possibly TRBD1 (6 bases). This CDR3 is built from 12 residues. CDR1 and CDR2 (germline): SGHRS, YFSETQ. V lost 4 bases and J lost 6, with 10 bases in between.

The rearrangement uses TRBV5-5 and TRBJ1-3; the D is unclear. The V end lost 0 bases, the J end lost 4 bases, and 5 bases lay between the germline ends. This CDR3 is 13 amino acids long. Germline CDR1 and CDR2: SGHKS and YYEKEE (reference sequence). This CDR3 reads CASSLGQGNTIYF. CDR3 sequence (DNA): TGTGCCAGCAGCTTGGGTCAGGGAAACACCATATATTTT.

The gene calls are TRBV11-2 and TRBJ2-5, with D perhaps TRBD2 (7 bases). V lost 5 bases and J lost 7, with 14 bases in between. Germline V gene sequence: CDR1 SGHAT, CDR2 FQNNGV. The CDR3 length is 13 residues. Here the CDR3 DNA reads TGTGCCAGCAGCCAAGGACTAGGGGGGACCCAGTACTTC. It yields the protein CASSQGLGGTQYF.

CDR3 loop: CASSELLEAFF. The CDR3 DNA follows: TGTGCCAGCAGTGAGCTCCTTGAAGCTTTCTTT. The chain joins TRBV25-1 to TRBJ1-1; D is unresolved. The CDR3 runs 11 residues. V lost 3 bases to trimming and J lost 7 bases, with 6 bases between them. Germline V gives CDR1 MGHDK, CDR2 SYGVNS.

Comments on this clone: It is unclear where the CDR3 begins or ends on the DNA, so no DNA is shown, and the CDR3 is as TCRdb lists it. V and J are TRBV19 and TRBJ2-6; the listed D gene, TRBD2, was not tested against the DNA. Germline V gives CDR1 LNHDA, CDR2 SQIVND (reference sequence). Termini included, the CDR3 measures 16 amino acids. CDR3 protein: CASTSGWETGANVLTF.

The chain carries TRBV29-1 and TRBJ2-6; no reliable D call. Trimming stripped 6 bases from V and 0 bases from J, with 9 bases between. The CDR3 loop spans 14 amino acids. CDR1 and CDR2 (germline): SQVTM, ANQGSEA. This chain's CDR3 is CSVITYSGANVLTF. The CDR3 DNA follows: TGCAGCGTGATAACATACTCTGGGGCCAACGTCCTGACTTTC.

The chain has TRBV18 and TRBJ2-2; possible D gene TRBD1, 6 bases. V dropped 0 bases and J dropped 6 bases, with 11 bases sitting between them. Per the germline V gene, CDR1 is KGHSH and CDR2 is LQKENI. The CDR3 consists of 15 residues. CDR3 sequence (DNA): TGTGCCAGCTCACCACCGACAGGAACACCCGGGGAGCTGTTTTTT. Translating gives CASSPPTGTPGELFF.

The CDR3 region is CASSLILAGGTDTQYF. The CDR3 DNA follows: TGTGCCAGCAGCCTTATACTAGCGGGAGGCACAGATACGCAGTATTTT. The chain joins TRBV7-9 to TRBJ2-3; 11 bases agree with TRBD2. Germline values: CDR1 SEHNR, CDR2 FQNEAQ (reference sequence). This CDR3 spans 16 amino acids. Trimming at V came to 5 bases and at J to 1 base, leaving 5 bases not matched to a gene.

This sequence joins TRBV13 and TRBJ2-6; no reliable D call. CDR3 size: 15 residues. The V gene lost 0 bases and the J gene lost 2 bases, with 5 bases spanning the gap. CDR1 is PRHDT, CDR2 FYEKMQ, per germline (reference sequence). The CDR3 bases are TGTGCCAGCAGCTTAGGAGTGACTGGGGCCAACGTCCTGACTTTC. This sequence encodes CASSLGVTGANVLTF.

The CDR3 DNA is TGTGCCAGCAGTGCCATACGGGCTCTAGGGGAGCAGTACTTC. Translating it yields CASSAIRALGEQYF. This chain links TRBV28 with TRBJ2-7; D unresolved. Germline loops: CDR1 MDHEN, CDR2 SYDVKM. The CDR3 contains 14 residues. The V end was cut by 5 bases, the J end by 7 bases, with 18 bases between. Complete variable domain (other parts from reference TRBV28 and TRBJ2-7): DVKVTQSSRYLVKRTGEKVFLECVQDMDHENMFWYRQDPGLGLRLIYFSYDVKMKEKGDIPEGYSVSREKKERFSLILESASTNQTSMYLCASSAIRALGEQYFGPGTRLTVT.

The gene calls are TRBV18 and TRBJ1-3, with D possibly being TRBD1 (5 bases). The V gene's germline CDR1 is KGHSH and CDR2 LQKENI. Trimming stripped 2 bases from V and 3 bases from J, with 14 bases between. The CDR3 consists of 16 residues. In DNA form, the CDR3 reads TGTGCCAGCTCACCAGCGAGGGGAAGCGGTGGAAACACCATATATTTT. This sequence encodes CASSPARGSGGNTIYF.

The chain carries TRBV5-5 and TRBJ1-2; D is undetermined. Germline CDR1 and CDR2: SGHKS and YYEKEE (reference sequence). This CDR3 contains 14 residues. Trimming shortened V by 3 bases and J by 2 bases, and 11 bases separated the two germline ends. The CDR3 region is CASSSASLNYGYTF. DNA for the CDR3: TGTGCCAGCAGCTCAGCCAGCTTGAACTATGGCTACACCTTC.

The genes are TRBV20-1 and TRBJ2-1, with D possibly TRBD2 on 5 matching bases. Germline V gene lookup returns CDR1 DFQATT and CDR2 SNEGSKA (reference sequence). CDR3 length: 11 amino acids. CDR3 sequence reads: CSGAPRDEQFF. In nucleotides, the CDR3 is TGCAGCGGAGCCCCGAGGGATGAGCAGTTCTTC.

The V and J genes are TRBV19 and TRBJ2-5; 7 positions match TRBD1. This CDR3 comprises 14 residues. Trimming cost V 5 bases and J 2 bases; bases outside gene matches: 5. Germline V gene lookup returns CDR1 LNHDA and CDR2 SQIVND (reference sequence). CDR3 loop: CASSYSGQQETQYF. CDR3 nucleotides: TGTGCCAGTAGTTACTCGGGACAGCAAGAGACCCAGTACTTC.

This clone was seen just once. This chain uses TRBV5-1 with TRBJ1-2; D not certain. Germline CDR1 SGHRS, CDR2 YFSETQ. This CDR3 region has 14 residues. V lost 2 bases and J 4 bases, leaving 12 bases between the germline ends. The CDR3 spells CASSFSRESYGYTF. CDR3 sequence (DNA): TGCGCCAGCAGCTTCTCACGGGAGTCCTATGGCTACACCTTC.

The chain carries TRBV18 and TRBJ2-2, with 9 bases fitting TRBD1. Germline V gene data show CDR1 as KGHSH and CDR2 as LQKENI. The CDR3 has 15 residues. V gave up 3 bases and J gave up 5 bases; unmatched junction bases: 4. The CDR3 DNA is TGTGCCAGCTCACCTCCCGACAGGGGGACCGGGGAGCTGTTTTTT. Translated, it gives CASSPPDRGTGELFF.

The chain is built from TRBV14 and TRBJ2-7; a weak D match, TRBD1 (6 bases). The CDR3 is 15 residues long. Germline values: CDR1 SGHDN, CDR2 FVKESK. With 2 bases removed from V and 7 bases from J, the gap between germline ends came to 18 bases. This CDR3 reads CASSQRRDIQGEQYF. In DNA, the CDR3 is TGTGCCAGCAGCCAACGCCGGGACATCCAAGGGGAGCAGTACTTC.

This clone was seen only once. The chain recombines TRBV5-4 with TRBJ2-1, with D possibly being TRBD2 (6 bases). Germline lookup yields CDR1 SGHNT and CDR2 YYREEE (reference sequence). The CDR3 contains 13 residues. Trimming removed 7 bases from V and 6 bases from J, with 14 bases in between. As DNA, the CDR3 is TGTGCCAGCTCCCCCGGGGGATTCAATGAGCAGTTCTTC. This codes for CASSPGGFNEQFF.